This is a list of T cell receptor beta chains from one sample in a study of a mutant IDH1 vaccine in newly diagnosed glioma. Using immunoSEQ multiplex PCR, the repertoire was profiled, and TCRdb retains in-frame clones only, with some absent. The sample has tens of thousands of clones; under 80% are singletons. Here the sequenced sample was PBMCs, taken from a glioma patient treated with radiotherapy, temozolomide or both. The receptors here all came from a man in his forties with glioma. Some clones in this sample may be carry-over from other donors' samples. The conserved cysteine and the conserved F or W are not part of the CDR3 here. A D gene is named only where the DNA matches it firmly.

d_gene | v_gene | CDR3aa
TRBD2 | TRBV9 | ASSPSLGTSGGGSYNEQF
- | TRBV7-2 | ASSLNRVDTQY
TRBD1 | TRBV4-1 | ASSQAGQIAEQY
- | TRBV4-2 | ASSQDGPYSTDTQY
TRBD1 | TRBV4-2 | ASSFQWTGQNEQF
- | TRBV19 | ASSILRGDGYT
TRBD2 | TRBV30 | AWSVPTSGGSYEQY
TRBD2 | TRBV19 | ASSILAGPQETQY
- | TRBV2 | ASSPTPNSYEQY
- | TRBV5-1 | ASSLVGQNTEAF
- | TRBV11-1 | ASSLVFGENGYT
- | TRBV5-8 | ASSWDSTVRETQY
- | TRBV30 | AWSTSDNQPQH
- | TRBV18 | ASSPPRGEGAHNSPLH
- | TRBV6-4 | ASSPTVNTGELF
- | TRBV6-1 | ASTRRGEGQPQH